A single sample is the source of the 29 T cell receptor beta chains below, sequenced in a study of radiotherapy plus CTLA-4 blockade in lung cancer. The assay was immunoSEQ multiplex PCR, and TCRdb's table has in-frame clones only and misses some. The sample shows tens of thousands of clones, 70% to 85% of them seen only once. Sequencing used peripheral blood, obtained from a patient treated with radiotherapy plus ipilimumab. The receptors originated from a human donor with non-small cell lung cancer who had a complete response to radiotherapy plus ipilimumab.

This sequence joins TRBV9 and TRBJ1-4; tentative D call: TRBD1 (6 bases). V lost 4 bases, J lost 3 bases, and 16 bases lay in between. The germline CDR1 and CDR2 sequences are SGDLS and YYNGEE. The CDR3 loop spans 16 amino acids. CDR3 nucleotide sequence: TGTGCCAGCAGCAGAACCCCACAGGGAGCTAATGAAAAACTGTTTTTT. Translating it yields CASSRTPQGANEKLFF.

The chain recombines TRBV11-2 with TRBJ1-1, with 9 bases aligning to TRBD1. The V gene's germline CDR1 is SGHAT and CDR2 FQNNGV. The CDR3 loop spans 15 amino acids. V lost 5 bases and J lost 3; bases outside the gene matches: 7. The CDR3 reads CASSGLGQGDTEAFF. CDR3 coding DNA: TGTGCCAGCAGCGGGTTGGGACAGGGTGACACTGAAGCTTTCTTT.

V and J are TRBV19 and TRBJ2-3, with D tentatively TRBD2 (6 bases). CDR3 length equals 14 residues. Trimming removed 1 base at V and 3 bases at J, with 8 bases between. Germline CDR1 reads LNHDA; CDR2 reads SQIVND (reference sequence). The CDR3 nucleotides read TGTGCCAGTAGTATAGGCGGGATGACAGATACGCAGTATTTT. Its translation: CASSIGGMTDTQYF.

CDR3 region: CASSLGGAGGNSPLHF. The DNA for the CDR3 is TGTGCCAGCAGCTTGGGGGGGGCAGGGGGAAATTCACCCCTCCACTTT. The chain links TRBV5-6 to TRBJ1-6; 7 bases align to TRBD1. V trimming: 0 bases; J trimming: 7 bases; junction bases outside the gene matches: 7. The CDR3 runs to 16 residues. Germline V gene data show CDR1 as SGHDT and CDR2 as YYEEEE.

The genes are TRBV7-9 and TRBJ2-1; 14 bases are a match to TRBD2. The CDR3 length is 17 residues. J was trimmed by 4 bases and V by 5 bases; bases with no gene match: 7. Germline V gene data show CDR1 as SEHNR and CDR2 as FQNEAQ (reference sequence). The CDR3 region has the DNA TGTGCCAGCAGCGATCGGACTAGCGGGAGGTCGTACAATGAGCAGTTCTTC. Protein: CASSDRTSGRSYNEQFF.

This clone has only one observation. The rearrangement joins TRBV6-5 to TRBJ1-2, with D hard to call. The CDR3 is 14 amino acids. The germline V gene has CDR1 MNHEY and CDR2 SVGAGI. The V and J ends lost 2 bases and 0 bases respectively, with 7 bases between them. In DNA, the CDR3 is TGTGCCAGCAGTTACGGCTTATCTAACTATGGCTACACCTTC. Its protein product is CASSYGLSNYGYTF.

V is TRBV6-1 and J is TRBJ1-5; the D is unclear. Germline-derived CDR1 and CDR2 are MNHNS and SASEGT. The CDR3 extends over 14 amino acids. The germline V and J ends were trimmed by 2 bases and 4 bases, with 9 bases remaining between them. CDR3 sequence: CASSEMGRNQPQHF. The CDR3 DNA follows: TGTGCCAGCAGTGAAATGGGGAGAAATCAGCCCCAGCATTTT.

CDR3: CASSSTTDTQYF. As DNA, the CDR3 is TGCGCCAGCAGCTCCACAACAGATACGCAGTATTTT. The V gene is TRBV5-1, the J gene TRBJ2-3; D is unclear. There are 12 residues in the CDR3. Trimming left V 3 bases short and J 3 bases short, with 5 bases between. The germline CDR1 and CDR2 sequences are SGHRS and YFSETQ. The entire variable domain, with the rest obtained from reference TRBV5-1 and TRBJ2-3, is as follows: KAGVTQTPRYLIKTRGQQVTLSCSPISGHRSVSWYQQTPGQGLQFLFEYFSETQRNKGNFPGRFSGRQFSNSRSEMNVSTLELGDSALYLCASSSTTDTQYFGPGTRLTVL.

Written as DNA, the CDR3 is TGTGCCAGCAGCTCCCAACGGACTAGCGGGGCCAAGCAGTACTTC. Amino acids: CASSSQRTSGAKQYF. The chain couples TRBV7-2 to TRBJ2-7, with TRBD2 matching over 12 bases. The CDR3 is made up of 15 amino acids. CDR1 and CDR2 from the germline V gene are SGHTA and FQGNSA. With 4 bases clipped from V and 8 bases from J, the junction kept 9 bases outside the gene matches.

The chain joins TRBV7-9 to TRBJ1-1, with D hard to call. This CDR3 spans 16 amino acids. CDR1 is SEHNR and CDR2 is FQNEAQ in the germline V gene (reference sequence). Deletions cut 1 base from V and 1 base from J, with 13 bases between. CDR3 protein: CASSLEFVGPNTEAFF. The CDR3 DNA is TGTGCCAGCAGCTTAGAATTCGTGGGCCCGAACACTGAAGCTTTCTTT.

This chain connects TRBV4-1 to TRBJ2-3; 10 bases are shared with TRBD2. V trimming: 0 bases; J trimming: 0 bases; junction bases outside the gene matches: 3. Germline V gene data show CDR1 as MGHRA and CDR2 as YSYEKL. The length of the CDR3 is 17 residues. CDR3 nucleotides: TGCGCCAGCAGCCAAGACCCGGGACTAGCGAGCACAGATACGCAGTATTTT. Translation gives CASSQDPGLASTDTQYF.

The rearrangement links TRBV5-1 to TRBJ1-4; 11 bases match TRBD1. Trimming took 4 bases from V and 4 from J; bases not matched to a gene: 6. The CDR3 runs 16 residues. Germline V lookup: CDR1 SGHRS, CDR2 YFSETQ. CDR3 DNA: TGCGCCAGCAGCCCTGGACAGGGGGCGGTTAATGAAAAACTGTTTTTT. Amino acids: CASSPGQGAVNEKLFF.

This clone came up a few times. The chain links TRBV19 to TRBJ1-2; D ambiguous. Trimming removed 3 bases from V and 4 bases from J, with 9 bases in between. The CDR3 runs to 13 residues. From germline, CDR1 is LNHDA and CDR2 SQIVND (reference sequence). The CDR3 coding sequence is TGTGCCAGTAGTATGGAGAGGTTCTATGGCTACACCTTC. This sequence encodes CASSMERFYGYTF.

In DNA form, the CDR3 reads TGTGCCAGCAGCGTGACAAGCGGGCTTAGCACAGATACGCAGTATTTT. Translated: CASSVTSGLSTDTQYF. The genes are TRBV9 and TRBJ2-3; D may be TRBD2 (6 bases). Germline CDR1 is SGDLS and CDR2 is YYNGEE. The CDR3 totals 16 residues. The V and J ends lost 2 bases and 0 bases respectively, with 13 bases between them.

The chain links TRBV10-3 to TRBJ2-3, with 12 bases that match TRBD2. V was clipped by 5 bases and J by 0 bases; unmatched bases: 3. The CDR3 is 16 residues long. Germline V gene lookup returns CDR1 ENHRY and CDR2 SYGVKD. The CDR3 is CAISWTSGTSTDTQYF. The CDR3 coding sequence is TGTGCCATCAGTTGGACTAGCGGGACTAGCACAGATACGCAGTATTTT.

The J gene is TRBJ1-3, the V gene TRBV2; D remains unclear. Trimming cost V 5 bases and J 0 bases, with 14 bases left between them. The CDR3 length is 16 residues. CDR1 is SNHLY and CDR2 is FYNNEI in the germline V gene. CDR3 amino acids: CASSLTDSLSGNTIYF. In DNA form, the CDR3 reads TGTGCCAGCAGTTTGACGGACTCCCTCTCTGGAAACACCATATATTTT.

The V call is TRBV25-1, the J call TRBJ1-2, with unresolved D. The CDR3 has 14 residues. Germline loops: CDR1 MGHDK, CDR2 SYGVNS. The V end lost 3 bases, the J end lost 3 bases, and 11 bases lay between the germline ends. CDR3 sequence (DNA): TGTGCCAGCAGTGAGTCTGGGAGCTACTATGGCTACACCTTC. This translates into CASSESGSYYGYTF.

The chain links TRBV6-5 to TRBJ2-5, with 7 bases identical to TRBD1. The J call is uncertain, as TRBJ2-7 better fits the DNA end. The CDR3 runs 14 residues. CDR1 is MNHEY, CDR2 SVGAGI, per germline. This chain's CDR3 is CASRGQVSSYEQYF. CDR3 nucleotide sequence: TGTGCCAGCAGAGGACAGGTGAGCTCCTACGAGCAGTACTTC.

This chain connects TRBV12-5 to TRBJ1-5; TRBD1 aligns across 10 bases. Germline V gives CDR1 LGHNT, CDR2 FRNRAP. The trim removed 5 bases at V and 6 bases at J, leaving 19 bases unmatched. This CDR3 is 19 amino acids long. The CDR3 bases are TGTGCTAGTGGTCTCTTCGTAACCGCATCGTGGGACAGGGGTCAGCCCCAGCATTTT. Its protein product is CASGLFVTASWDRGQPQHF.

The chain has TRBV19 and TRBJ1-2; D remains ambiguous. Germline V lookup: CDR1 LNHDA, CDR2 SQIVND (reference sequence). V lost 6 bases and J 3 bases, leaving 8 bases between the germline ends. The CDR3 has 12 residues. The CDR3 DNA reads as TGTGCCAGTAGCCCGCCAGACTATGGCTACACCTTC. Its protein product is CASSPPDYGYTF.

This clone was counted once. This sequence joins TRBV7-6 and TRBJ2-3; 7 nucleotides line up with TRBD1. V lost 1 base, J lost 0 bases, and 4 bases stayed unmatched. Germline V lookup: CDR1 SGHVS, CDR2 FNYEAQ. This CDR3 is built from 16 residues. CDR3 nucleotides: TGTGCCAGCAGCTTAGGTACAGGGGCTAGCACAGATACGCAGTATTTT. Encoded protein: CASSLGTGASTDTQYF.

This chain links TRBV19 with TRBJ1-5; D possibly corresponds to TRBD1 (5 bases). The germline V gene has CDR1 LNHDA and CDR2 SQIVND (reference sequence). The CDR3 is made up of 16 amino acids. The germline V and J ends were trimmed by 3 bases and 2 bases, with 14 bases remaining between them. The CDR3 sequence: CASSIRLGLGNQPQHF. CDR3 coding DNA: TGTGCCAGTAGTATCCGTTTGGGACTTGGCAATCAGCCCCAGCATTTT. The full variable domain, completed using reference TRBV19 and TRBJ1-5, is DGGITQSPKYLFRKEGQNVTLSCEQNLNHDAMYWYRQDPGQGLRLIYYSQIVNDFQKGDIAEGYSVSREKKESFPLTVTSAQKNPTAFYLCASSIRLGLGNQPQHFGDGTRLSIL.

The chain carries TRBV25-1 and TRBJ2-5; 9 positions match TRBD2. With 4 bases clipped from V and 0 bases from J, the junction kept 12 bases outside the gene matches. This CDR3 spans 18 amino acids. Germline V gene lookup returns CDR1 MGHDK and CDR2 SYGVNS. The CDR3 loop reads CASSAPLTSGVYQETQYF. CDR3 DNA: TGTGCCAGCAGTGCTCCCTTGACTAGCGGAGTATACCAAGAGACCCAGTACTTC.

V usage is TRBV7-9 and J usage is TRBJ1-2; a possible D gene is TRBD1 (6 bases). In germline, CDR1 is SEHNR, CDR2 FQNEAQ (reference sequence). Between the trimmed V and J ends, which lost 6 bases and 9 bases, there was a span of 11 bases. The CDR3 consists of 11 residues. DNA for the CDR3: TGTGCCAGCAGTTCAGGGGATAGCTACACCTTC. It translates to CASSSGDSYTF.

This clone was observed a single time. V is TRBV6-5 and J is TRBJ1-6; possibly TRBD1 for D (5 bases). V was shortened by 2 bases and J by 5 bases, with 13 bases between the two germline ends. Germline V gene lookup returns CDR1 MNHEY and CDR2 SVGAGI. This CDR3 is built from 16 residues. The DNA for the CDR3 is TGTGCCAGCAGTTACCTGCGGGGGGGAAATAATTCACCCCTCCACTTT. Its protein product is CASSYLRGGNNSPLHF.

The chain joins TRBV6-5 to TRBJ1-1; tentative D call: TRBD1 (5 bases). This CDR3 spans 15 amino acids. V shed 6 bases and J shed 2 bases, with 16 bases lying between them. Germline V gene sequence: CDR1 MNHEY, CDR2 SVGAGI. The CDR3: CASSPVRGINTEAFF. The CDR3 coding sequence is TGTGCCAGCAGCCCCGTCCGGGGGATAAACACTGAAGCTTTCTTT.

The CDR3 here is CASSTTGGGEAFF. Here the CDR3 DNA reads TGCGCCAGCAGCACGACAGGGGGCGGGGAAGCTTTCTTT. V gene TRBV5-1 combines with J gene TRBJ1-1; 10 bases fit TRBD1. V shed 4 bases, J shed 8 bases, and the junction held 5 bases outside the gene matches. CDR3 length: 13 residues. Germline V lookup: CDR1 SGHRS, CDR2 YFSETQ.

The CDR3 is CASSHSGVASGQPQHF. CDR3 nucleotide sequence: TGTGCCAGCAGCCACTCCGGGGTGGCATCGGGTCAGCCCCAGCATTTT. The chain couples TRBV7-9 to TRBJ1-5, with D unresolved. The CDR3 has 16 residues. V shed 5 bases and J shed 6 bases, with 20 bases lying between them. Germline CDR1 SEHNR, CDR2 FQNEAQ (reference sequence). Using reference TRBV7-9 and TRBJ1-5 for the parts outside the CDR3, the full variable domain is DTGVSQNPRHKITKRGQNVTFRCDPISEHNRLYWYRQTLGQGPEFLTYFQNEAQLEKSRLLSDRFSAERPKGSFSTLEIQRTEQGDSAMYLCASSHSGVASGQPQHFGDGTRLSIL.

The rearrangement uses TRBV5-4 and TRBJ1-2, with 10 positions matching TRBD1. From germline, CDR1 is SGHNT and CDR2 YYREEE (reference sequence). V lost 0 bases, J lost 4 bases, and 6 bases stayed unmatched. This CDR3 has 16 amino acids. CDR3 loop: CASSLGQGASGYGYTF. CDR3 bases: TGTGCCAGCAGCTTGGGACAGGGGGCTTCTGGCTATGGCTACACCTTC.